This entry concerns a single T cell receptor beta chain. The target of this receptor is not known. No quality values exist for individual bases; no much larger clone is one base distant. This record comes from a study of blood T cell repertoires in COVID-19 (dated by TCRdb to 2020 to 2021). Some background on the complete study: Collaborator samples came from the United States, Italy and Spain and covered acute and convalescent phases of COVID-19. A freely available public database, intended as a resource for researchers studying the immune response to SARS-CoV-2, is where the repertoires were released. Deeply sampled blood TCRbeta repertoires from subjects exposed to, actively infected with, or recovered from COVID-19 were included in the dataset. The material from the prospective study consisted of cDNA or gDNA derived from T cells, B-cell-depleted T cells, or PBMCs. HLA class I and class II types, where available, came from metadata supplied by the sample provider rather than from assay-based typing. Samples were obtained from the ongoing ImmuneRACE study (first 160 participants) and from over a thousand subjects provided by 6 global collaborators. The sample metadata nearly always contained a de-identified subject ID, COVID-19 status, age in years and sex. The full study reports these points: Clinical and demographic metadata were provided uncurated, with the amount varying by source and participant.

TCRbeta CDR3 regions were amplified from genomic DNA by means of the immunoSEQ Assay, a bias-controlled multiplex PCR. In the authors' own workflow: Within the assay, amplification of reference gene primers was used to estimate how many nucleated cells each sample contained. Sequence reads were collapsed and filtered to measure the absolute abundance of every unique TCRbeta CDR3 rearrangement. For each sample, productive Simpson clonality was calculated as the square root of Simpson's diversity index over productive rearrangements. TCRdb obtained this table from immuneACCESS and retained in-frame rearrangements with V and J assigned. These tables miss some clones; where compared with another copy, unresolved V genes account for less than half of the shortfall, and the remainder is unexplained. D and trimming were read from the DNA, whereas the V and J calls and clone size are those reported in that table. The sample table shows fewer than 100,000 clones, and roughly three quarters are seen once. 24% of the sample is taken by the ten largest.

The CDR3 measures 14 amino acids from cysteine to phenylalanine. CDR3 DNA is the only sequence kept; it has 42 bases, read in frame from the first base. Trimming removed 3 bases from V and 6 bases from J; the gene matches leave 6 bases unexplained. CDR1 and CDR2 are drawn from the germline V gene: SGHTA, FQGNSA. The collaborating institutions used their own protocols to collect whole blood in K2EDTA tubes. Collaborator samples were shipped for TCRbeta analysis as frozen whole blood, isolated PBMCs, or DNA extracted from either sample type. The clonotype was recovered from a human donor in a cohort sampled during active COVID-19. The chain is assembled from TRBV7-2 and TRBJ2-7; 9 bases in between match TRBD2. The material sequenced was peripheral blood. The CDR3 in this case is CASSFAGGSPEQYF. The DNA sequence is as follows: TGTGCCAGCAGCTTTGCGGGAGGGTCCCCCGAGCAGTACTTC.